Below are 27 T cell receptor beta chains sequenced from a single sample in a study of CD8 T cells in Susac syndrome. When the RNA was reverse transcribed, random hexamers were used with an input of roughly 0.45 to 1 ug. TCRdb redid the calling of the immunoSEQ multiplex PCR reads with MiXCR, one entry per CDR3 protein. The repertoire has about 200,000 distinct CDR3 sequences, 85% to 95% of them found once; the top ten carry around 0.08%. Source material: CD4+ T cells from PBMCs. These receptors originate from a human donor with multiple sclerosis.

The chain is built from TRBV18 and TRBJ2-6; the match to TRBD1 covers 9 bases. Trimming took 3 bases from V and 0 from J; bases not matched to a gene: 6. The germline V gene encodes CDR1 KGHSH and CDR2 LQKENI. The CDR3 contains 18 residues. This chain's CDR3 is CASSPGQGSSSGANVLTF. The CDR3 bases are TGTGCCAGCTCACCGGGACAGGGATCGTCCTCTGGGGCCAACGTCCTGACTTTC.

The J gene is TRBJ1-5, the V gene TRBV2; tentatively, D is TRBD1 (5 bases). Germline CDR1 is SNHLY and CDR2 is FYNNEI. The CDR3 has 13 amino acids. V lost 7 bases to trimming and J lost 2 bases, with 9 bases between them. CDR3 bases: TGTGCCAGCATGCAGGGACGCAATCAGCCCCAGCATTTT. The encoded protein is CASMQGRNQPQHF.

This clonotype was seen once. This chain joins TRBV29-1 and TRBJ2-7; 8 positions match TRBD2. There are 14 residues in the CDR3. Germline V gene sequence: CDR1 SQVTM, CDR2 ANQGSEA. With 6 bases clipped from V and 5 bases from J, the junction kept 12 bases outside the gene matches. The DNA for the CDR3 is TGCAGCGTCCCCAGGGGAGCGGGGGAGGACGAGCAGTACTTC. It translates to CSVPRGAGEDEQYF.

The chain employs TRBV7-9 and TRBJ1-1; TRBD1 might be the D (5 bases). V was cut by 5 bases and J by 4 bases, with 14 bases left in between. Germline V gene data show CDR1 as SEHNR and CDR2 as FQNEAQ (reference sequence). The CDR3 totals 14 residues. The CDR3 sequence: CASSPSQGSTEAFF. The CDR3 nucleotides are TGTGCCAGCAGCCCCTCGCAGGGTAGCACTGAAGCTTTCTTT.

This rearrangement joins TRBV4-2 to TRBJ1-5; TRBD1 matches 7 bases. Germline assignment: CDR1 LGHNA and CDR2 YNFKEQ. CDR3 length: 14 amino acids. Trimming at V came to 2 bases and at J to 7 bases, leaving 5 bases not matched to a gene. CDR3 loop: CASSQTTGRQPQHF. CDR3 DNA: TGTGCCAGCAGCCAAACGACAGGGCGGCAGCCCCAGCATTTT.

V gene TRBV6-5 combines with J gene TRBJ2-1; D unclear. The CDR3 runs 11 residues. Germline V gives CDR1 MNHEY, CDR2 SVGAGI. The ends were cut back, 3 bases at V and 7 bases at J, with 4 bases in the middle. The CDR3 spells CASSYRNEQFF. In DNA, the CDR3 is TGTGCCAGCAGTTATAGGAATGAGCAGTTCTTC.

The V gene is TRBV24-1, the J gene TRBJ2-3; maybe TRBD1 (5 bases). The CDR3 covers 13 residues. The germline gives CDR1 KGHDR, CDR2 SFDVKD. Trimming removed 3 bases from V and 9 bases from J, with 12 bases in between. The CDR3 loop is CATSDRPNRTQYF. The CDR3 DNA reads TGTGCCACCAGTGATCGACCTAACAGGACGCAGTATTTT.

The rearrangement links TRBV7-9 to TRBJ1-6; TRBD1 matches 8 bases. This CDR3 region has 14 residues. The germline V gene encodes CDR1 SEHNR and CDR2 FQNEAQ (reference sequence). Trimming at V came to 4 bases and at J to 8 bases, leaving 4 bases not matched to a gene. Here the CDR3 reads CASSSGQGDSPLHF. CDR3 sequence (DNA): TGTGCCAGCAGCTCCGGACAGGGAGATTCACCCCTCCACTTT.

V and J are TRBV3-1 and TRBJ1-5, with D unresolved. V was trimmed by 3 bases and J by 9 bases, leaving 9 bases between them. The CDR3 loop spans 12 amino acids. The germline V gene encodes CDR1 LGHDT and CDR2 YNNKEL (reference sequence). The CDR3 region has the DNA TGTGCCAGCAGCCAGGAAGGACGGCCCCAGCATTTT. Its translation is CASSQEGRPQHF.

This chain joins TRBV11-2 and TRBJ2-5, with 7 bases matching TRBD2. Germline-derived CDR1 and CDR2 are SGHAT and FQNNGV. This CDR3 contains 16 residues. V was pared by 4 bases and J by 5 bases, with 13 bases of the junction left unmatched. This chain's CDR3 is CASSSLPAGMGETQYF. CDR3 nucleotides: TGTGCCAGCAGCTCCCTCCCAGCGGGGATGGGGGAGACCCAGTACTTC.

This chain connects TRBV20-1 to TRBJ2-7; tentative D call: TRBD1 (5 bases). The germline CDR1 and CDR2 sequences are DFQATT and SNEGSKA (reference sequence). V dropped 5 bases and J dropped 4 bases, with 12 bases sitting between them. The CDR3 is 12 residues long. CDR3 loop: CSAANQGYEQYF. CDR3 nucleotide sequence: TGCAGTGCTGCAAATCAGGGATACGAGCAGTACTTC.

The rearrangement links TRBV29-1 to TRBJ2-4; 7 bases line up with TRBD1. Germline values: CDR1 SQVTM, CDR2 ANQGSEA. V shed 6 bases, J shed 6 bases, and the junction held 5 bases outside the gene matches. The CDR3 is 12 amino acids. CDR3 nucleotides: TGCAGCGTGTCACAGGGGATAAACATTCAGTACTTC. Its translation: CSVSQGINIQYF. Looking up the rest from reference TRBV29-1 and TRBJ2-4 gives the full variable domain: SAVISQKPSRDICQRGTSLTIQCQVDSQVTMMFWYRQQPGQSLTLIATANQGSEATYESGFVIDKFPISRPNLTFSTLTVSNMSPEDSSIYLCSVSQGINIQYFGAGTRLSVL.

The rearrangement joins TRBV7-9 to TRBJ2-7; D remains ambiguous. Germline assignment: CDR1 SEHNR and CDR2 FQNEAQ (reference sequence). There are 13 residues in the CDR3. Trimming removed 0 bases at V and 0 bases at J, with 3 bases between. CDR3 DNA: TGTGCCAGCAGCTTAGCGGGCTCCTACGAGCAGTACGTC. Residues: CASSLAGSYEQYV.

This sequence joins TRBV20-1 and TRBJ2-4; D is undetermined. Per germline, CDR1 DFQATT and CDR2 SNEGSKA (reference sequence). The CDR3 extends over 17 amino acids. Between the trimmed V and J ends, which lost 0 bases and 0 bases, there was a span of 15 bases. The CDR3 here is CSARDDAASGAKNIQYF. In DNA, the CDR3 is TGCAGTGCTAGAGATGACGCGGCCTCCGGAGCCAAAAACATTCAGTACTTC.

This clonotype was seen more than once but under ten times. The chain uses TRBV5-6 and TRBJ2-1; unclear D gene. Trimming stripped 5 bases from V and 2 bases from J, with 5 bases between. The germline CDR1 and CDR2 sequences are SGHDT and YYEEEE. The CDR3 has 12 amino acids. The CDR3: CASSLAYNEQFF. The CDR3 coding sequence is TGTGCCAGCAGTTTAGCCTACAATGAGCAGTTCTTC.

This clonotype was seen a single time. This chain connects TRBV20-1 to TRBJ2-6; D might be TRBD2 (5 bases). The germline gives CDR1 DFQATT, CDR2 SNEGSKA (reference sequence). Trimming shortened V by 5 bases and J by 0 bases, and 20 bases separated the two germline ends. The CDR3 is made up of 18 amino acids. CDR3 in amino acids: CSAERVVGGVSGANVLTF. The CDR3 nucleotides are TGCAGTGCTGAGAGGGTAGTCGGCGGAGTCTCTGGGGCCAACGTCCTGACTTTC.

This clonotype appeared a few times. The chain employs TRBV12-3 or TRBV12-4 and TRBJ1-1; TRBD1 might be the D (6 bases). The CDR3 has 14 residues. V lost 4 bases and J 0 bases, leaving 9 bases between the germline ends. CDR3 loop: CASSSTGLNTEAFF. CDR3 sequence (DNA): TGTGCCAGCAGTTCGACAGGCTTGAACACTGAAGCTTTCTTT.

CDR3 amino acids: CASSGHLNTEAFF. CDR3 nucleotide sequence: TGTGCCAGCAGCGGACACCTGAACACTGAAGCTTTCTTT. The rearrangement joins TRBV12-3 or TRBV12-4 to TRBJ1-1, with a weak D call TRBD1 (5 bases). The CDR3 extends over 13 amino acids. V lost 6 bases, J lost 0 bases, and 8 bases lay in between.

The chain has TRBV4-1 and TRBJ2-3, with 7 bases aligning to TRBD2. The CDR3 is 15 amino acids. Trimming took 3 bases from V and 2 from J; bases not matched to a gene: 5. CDR1 and CDR2 from the germline V gene are MGHRA and YSYEKL. CDR3 DNA: TGCGCCAGCAGCCAGTCTAGCGGATACACAGATACGCAGTATTTT. Protein: CASSQSSGYTDTQYF.

This rearrangement joins TRBV9 to TRBJ2-7; D call uncertain. Trimming took off 4 bases at V and 0 bases at J, with 8 bases between the two ends. The germline V gene has CDR1 SGDLS and CDR2 YYNGEE. The CDR3 is 13 amino acids. CDR3 sequence: CASSLEPSYEQYF. CDR3 bases: TGTGCCAGCAGCTTAGAACCCTCCTACGAGCAGTACTTC.

The genes are TRBV29-1 and TRBJ2-1, with a possible D match to TRBD2 (6 bases). The CDR3 totals 16 residues. Trimming removed 0 bases at V and 1 base at J, with 13 bases between. Per the germline V gene, CDR1 is SQVTM and CDR2 is ANQGSEA. The CDR3 is CSVEDFRGASYNEQFF. The DNA for the CDR3 is TGCAGCGTTGAAGATTTTCGCGGGGCGTCCTACAATGAGCAGTTCTTC.

This clonotype was seen only once. The chain employs TRBV7-8 and TRBJ1-6, with 7 bases matching TRBD1. The CDR3 loop spans 14 amino acids. Germline V gives CDR1 SGHVS, CDR2 FQNEAQ. J was trimmed by 9 bases and V by 5 bases; bases with no gene match: 7. In DNA form, the CDR3 reads TGTGCCAGCAGCCTCCGGGACAGCGGTTCACCCCTCCACTTT. Translating gives CASSLRDSGSPLHF. The full variable domain, rest sourced from reference TRBV7-8 and TRBJ1-6, is GAGVSQSPRYKVAKRGQDVALRCDPISGHVSLFWYQQALGQGPEFLTYFQNEAQLDKSGLPSDRFFAERPEGSVSTLKIQRTQQEDSAVYLCASSLRDSGSPLHFGNGTRLTVT.

V gene TRBV20-1 combines with J gene TRBJ2-3; D is perhaps TRBD1 or TRBD2 (5 bases each). Germline V gene lookup returns CDR1 DFQATT and CDR2 SNEGSKA (reference sequence). V was shortened by 4 bases and J by 9 bases, with 23 bases between the two germline ends. The CDR3 length is 15 residues. CDR3 in amino acids: CSATPVVTTEGTQYF. The CDR3 DNA reads TGCAGTGCTACCCCCGTGGTCACCACAGAGGGGACGCAGTATTTT.

The V call is TRBV29-1, the J call TRBJ2-5, with 12 nucleotides matching TRBD2. CDR3 length: 17 amino acids. V shed 4 bases, J shed 2 bases, and the junction held 11 bases outside the gene matches. CDR1 is SQVTM and CDR2 is ANQGSEA in the germline V gene. The CDR3 DNA follows: TGCAGCGTTGCACGACTAGCGGGGGCCTACCCTCAAGAGACCCAGTACTTC. This sequence encodes CSVARLAGAYPQETQYF.

This sequence joins TRBV7-2 and TRBJ1-5; a possible D gene is TRBD1 (5 bases). The CDR3 has 13 residues. V was clipped by 5 bases and J by 6 bases, with 11 bases between them. CDR1 SGHTA and CDR2 FQGNSA come from the germline V gene. This CDR3 is CASSPSTVQPQHF. CDR3 nucleotides: TGTGCCAGCAGCCCCTCGACAGTTCAGCCCCAGCATTTT.

The chain has TRBV30 and TRBJ1-6; 8 bases match TRBD1. CDR1 and CDR2 (germline): GTSNPN, SVGIG (reference sequence). The CDR3 length is 14 residues. V shed 4 bases, J shed 7 bases, and the junction held 6 bases outside the gene matches. The CDR3 bases are TGTGCCTGGACAATTGACAGGGGAAATTCACCCCTCCACTTT. This translates into CAWTIDRGNSPLHF.

The rearrangement uses TRBV20-1 and TRBJ2-1; no reliable D call. The CDR3 has 11 residues. The germline gives CDR1 DFQATT, CDR2 SNEGSKA (reference sequence). The ends were cut back, 6 bases at V and 4 bases at J, with 7 bases in the middle. The CDR3, as DNA: TGCAGTGCCGGAGTGTACAATGAGCAGTTCTTC. This encodes CSAGVYNEQFF.